This is a list of T cell receptor beta chains from one sample in a study of spatial heterogeneity in lung cancer. MiXCR was run by TCRdb on the 5' RACE reads, yielding one entry per CDR3 protein. The sample comprises 17,000 or so distinct CDR3 sequences, 6.2% of which are singletons, and around 6.5% rests with the top ten. The sample consisted of lung tumor tissue, taken at surgery. These receptors originate from a male donor with early-stage non-small cell lung cancer. Each CDR3 is given with its conserved first and last residue. A D gene is named only where the DNA matches it firmly. Rows give clone size only sometimes, using once, few, many, or a class for an expanded clone.

cdr3_nt,cdr3_aa,j_call,v_call,clone_size,cdr3_length,d_call
TGCAGTGCTAGTGACCGGGACAGGGGTTCCTACGAGCAGTACTTC,CSASDRDRGSYEQYF,TRBJ2-7,TRBV20-1,many,15,TRBD1
TGTGCCACCACCTCGGCAGCTAGCGGCCTCTACAATGAGCAGTTCTTC,CATTSAASGLYNEQFF,TRBJ2-1,TRBV2,many,16,TRBD2
TGCGCCAGCAGCCAAGATACATTCCTTACGACTAACTATGGCTACACCTTC,CASSQDTFLTTNYGYTF,TRBJ1-2,TRBV4-3,many,17,-
TGCAGTGCTAGTGGGTGGGTTAGCACAGATACGCAGTATTTT,CSASGWVSTDTQYF,TRBJ2-3,TRBV20-1,many,14,-
TGTGCCGCCGGCCACAATGAGCAGTTCTTC,CAAGHNEQFF,TRBJ2-1,TRBV6-5,many,10,-
TGCGCCAGCAGTGAGTTTAACGACAATGAGCAGTTCTTC,CASSEFNDNEQFF,TRBJ2-1,TRBV10-1,many,13,-
TGTGCCTGGAGTGACAGGGGCTACGAGCAGTACTTC,CAWSDRGYEQYF,TRBJ2-7,TRBV30,many,12,TRBD1
TGTGCCAGCCTGGGACAGGGAGTTAACATTCAGTACTTC,CASLGQGVNIQYF,TRBJ2-4,TRBV7-9,many,13,TRBD1
TGTGCCAGCAGCTCGAAGGTTGGGGAGCAGTACTTC,CASSSKVGEQYF,TRBJ2-7,TRBV7-2,many,12,-
TGTGCCAGCAGTTTAAGGGGACTTCAGGGTGAAAAACTGTTTTTT,CASSLRGLQGEKLFF,TRBJ1-4,TRBV27,many,15,-
TGTGCCAGCAGCCGGGACACCTCTAATTCACCCCTCCACTTT,CASSRDTSNSPLHF,TRBJ1-6,TRBV6-4,many,14,-
TGTGCCAGCAGCGGGGAGGTCGAGACCCAGTACTTC,CASSGEVETQYF,TRBJ2-5,TRBV5-4,medium-sized,12,-
TGTGCCAGCAGTTTAAATAAAGACTGGAGCGCCAGTACGCAGTATTTT,CASSLNKDWSASTQYF,TRBJ2-3,TRBV12-3/TRBV12-4,many,16,-
TGTGCCAGCAGCCAAGATCAGGTTAGCAATTACGAGCAGTACTTC,CASSQDQVSNYEQYF,TRBJ2-7,TRBV4-2,large,15,-
TGTGCCAGCAGCTACGTCGGACTAGCGGGGGGGCAAGAGACCCAGTACTTC,CASSYVGLAGGQETQYF,TRBJ2-5,TRBV3-1,many,17,TRBD2
TGCGCCAGCACCCCCGGAGGCCAGTCTCAGTACTTC,CASTPGGQSQYF,TRBJ2-7,TRBV5-1,-,12,-
TGTGCCAGCAGTTTAGGCTGGAGTGGTCAGCCCCAGCATTTT,CASSLGWSGQPQHF,TRBJ1-5,TRBV12-3/TRBV12-4,many,14,-
TGTGCCAGCAGGCCGCCCCAGGGGACCACCGAGGGCACTGAAGCTTTCTTT,CASRPPQGTTEGTEAFF,TRBJ1-1,TRBV6-2/TRBV6-3,many,17,-
TGTGCCAGCAGTGACGGGACTAGCGGGGGGGCGATAGATACGCAGTATTTT,CASSDGTSGGAIDTQYF,TRBJ2-3,TRBV2,-,17,TRBD2
TGCGCCAGCAGCCAAGCACAGGGATCCACTGGAAACACCATATATTTT,CASSQAQGSTGNTIYF,TRBJ1-3,TRBV4-1,many,16,-
TGTGCCAGCAGTCCCGACTACCATCCCATCAATGAGCAGTTCTTC,CASSPDYHPINEQFF,TRBJ2-1,TRBV12-3/TRBV12-4,-,15,-
TGCAGCGTTGGGTTTTCGGCGGGGGGGAACTCCTACAATGAGCAGTTCTTC,CSVGFSAGGNSYNEQFF,TRBJ2-1,TRBV29-1,many,17,TRBD2
TGTGCCAGCAGCCTCAGCGGGGGAGTCAATCAGCCCCAGCATTTT,CASSLSGGVNQPQHF,TRBJ1-5,TRBV7-8,-,15,-
TGTGCCAGCAGCCCACAGGGCTCCTACGAGCAGTACTTC,CASSPQGSYEQYF,TRBJ2-7,TRBV9,many,13,-
TGTGCCAGCAGTGAAGGGAGGCGAGGGGCCGGAAACACCATATATTTT,CASSEGRRGAGNTIYF,TRBJ1-3,TRBV2,many,16,-
TGTGCCAGCAGGAAGACCTTCCGGGACAGTCTTAGCAATCAGCCCCAGCATTTT,CASRKTFRDSLSNQPQHF,TRBJ1-5,TRBV6-2/TRBV6-3,many,18,TRBD1
TGTGCCAGCAGCTTCGCTGATAAAAACATTCAGTACTTC,CASSFADKNIQYF,TRBJ2-4,TRBV5-5,many,13,-
TGCGCCAGCTCCAAAGAAGGGGGAATCGGCAATGAGCAGTTCTTC,CASSKEGGIGNEQFF,TRBJ2-1,TRBV5-1,many,15,-
TGTGCCAGCAGCCCCGTGGGTCCCCTCGGGGAGCTGTTTTTT,CASSPVGPLGELFF,TRBJ2-2,TRBV28,many,14,-
TGCGCCAGCAGCTTCGGGTCAGGAGGGGCTGTTCGAACCGGGGAGCTGTTTTTT,CASSFGSGGAVRTGELFF,TRBJ2-2,TRBV4-1,many,18,-
TGCAGTGGGCAGGGGGGAGCAAACACTGAAGCTTTCTTT,CSGQGGANTEAFF,TRBJ1-1,TRBV20-1,many,13,TRBD1
TGTGCCAGCAGCTTAGAAGGCAGCTCAAAGGAAGCTTTCTTT,CASSLEGSSKEAFF,TRBJ1-1,TRBV7-8,-,14,-
TGCAGTGCGCGACTAGCGGGAGGGCCTAATGAGCAGTTCTTC,CSARLAGGPNEQFF,TRBJ2-1,TRBV20-1,many,14,TRBD2
TGTGCCAGTAGTATTTGGGGAGATGGTCAGCCCCAGCATTTT,CASSIWGDGQPQHF,TRBJ1-5,TRBV19,many,14,-
TGTGCCAGCAGTTTAGCGGGAGGCCCATACAATGAGCAGTTCTTC,CASSLAGGPYNEQFF,TRBJ2-1,TRBV28,medium-sized,15,TRBD2
TGCAGTGCTAGCGGGAGCGGGAGGGGGTACAATGAGCAGTTCTTC,CSASGSGRGYNEQFF,TRBJ2-1,TRBV20-1,many,15,TRBD2
TGTGCCAGCAGAGGGGGGCCCTATGGCTACACCTTC,CASRGGPYGYTF,TRBJ1-2,TRBV7-9,large,12,-
TGTGCCAGCAGCTTAAGACGGATCGACCTCACAGATACGCAGTATTTT,CASSLRRIDLTDTQYF,TRBJ2-3,TRBV7-2,many,16,-
TGTGCCAGCAGTTTCTCGCCGGGACAGGGGAACTATGGCTACACCTTC,CASSFSPGQGNYGYTF,TRBJ1-2,TRBV27,many,16,TRBD1
TGTGCCAGCAGCTTGGGCCTAGCGGGGCTTAGCTCCTACAATGAGCAGTTCTTC,CASSLGLAGLSSYNEQFF,TRBJ2-1,TRBV5-6,many,18,TRBD2
TGTGCCAGCAGTTTAAAGACAGGGGATGAAGCTTTCTTT,CASSLKTGDEAFF,TRBJ1-1,TRBV12-3/TRBV12-4,many,13,TRBD1
TGCAGTGCTAGAGAAAGGACTATGATGAACATTCAGTACTTC,CSARERTMMNIQYF,TRBJ2-4,TRBV20-1,many,14,-
TGTGCCAGCAGCTTTTGGGACAGAAACACTGAAGCTTTCTTT,CASSFWDRNTEAFF,TRBJ1-1,TRBV7-9,few,14,TRBD1
TGTGCCAGCAGCCGGGGACAGGGGCTTGGCTACACCTTC,CASSRGQGLGYTF,TRBJ1-2,TRBV7-2,many,13,TRBD1
TGTGCCAGCAGTGGGAGGGGGGCTTCGCCTGGGGCCAACGTCCTGACTTTC,CASSGRGASPGANVLTF,TRBJ2-6,TRBV28,many,17,-
TGCAGCGTTGAAAGTCCGGCAGGGCTAAACACCGGGGAGCTGTTTTTT,CSVESPAGLNTGELFF,TRBJ2-2,TRBV29-1,many,16,-
TGTGCCATCAGTCGGGACAGCCAAGCGCAGTATTTT,CAISRDSQAQYF,TRBJ2-3,TRBV10-3,medium-sized,12,TRBD1
TGCAGTGCCGCCCCGGGACAGCCGGGCTACACCTTC,CSAAPGQPGYTF,TRBJ1-2,TRBV20-1,many,12,TRBD1
TGCAGTGCTAGAGTGGGGACAGTCGAGCAGTACTTC,CSARVGTVEQYF,TRBJ2-7,TRBV20-1,few,12,TRBD1
TGCAGCGCAGGAGACGGGGGGAGGACTGAAGCTTTCTTT,CSAGDGGRTEAFF,TRBJ1-1,TRBV29-1,many,13,-
TGTGCCAGCAGCTTGACGAAACTCGGGGAGCTGTTTTTT,CASSLTKLGELFF,TRBJ2-2,TRBV7-3,many,13,-
TGCGCCAGCAGCCATGGACAGGGCAATGAAAAACTGTTTTTT,CASSHGQGNEKLFF,TRBJ1-4,TRBV5-1,many,14,TRBD1
TGTGCCAGCAGCTTAGCAGTCGGGGAGCTGTTTTTT,CASSLAVGELFF,TRBJ2-2,TRBV7-8,medium-sized,12,-
TGCGCCAGCAGCTTGGAGGGCCAAGTGCTGGGGCCCACAGATACGCAGTATTTT,CASSLEGQVLGPTDTQYF,TRBJ2-3,TRBV5-1,many,18,-
TGCGCCAGCAGCTTAGCGGAATGGAAGGATACGCAGTATTTT,CASSLAEWKDTQYF,TRBJ2-3,TRBV5-1,many,14,-
TGTGCCAGCAGTTCGCCTAGCGGGGTTACGCAGTATTTT,CASSSPSGVTQYF,TRBJ2-3,TRBV28,many,13,TRBD2
TGTGCCAGTGTTCTGCGGCACCAAGAGACCCAGTACTTC,CASVLRHQETQYF,TRBJ2-5,TRBV6-2/TRBV6-3,few,13,-
TGCGCCAGCAGCCAAGAAGTTGGACAGCTTTCCTACACCTTC,CASSQEVGQLSYTF,TRBJ1-2,TRBV4-3,medium-sized,14,-
TGTGCCAGCTCTCGGACAGGGCTCCTCACAGATACGCAGTATTTT,CASSRTGLLTDTQYF,TRBJ2-3,TRBV6-5,many,15,TRBD1